This TCR beta chain originates from a study of cytomegalovirus exposure and HLA in healthy donors. PCR used 60 Vbeta primers and 13 Jbeta primers. Measured with immunoSEQ multiplex PCR; TCRdb has only the in-frame clones, and not every one. The sample yields approximately 150,000 clones, 75% to 90% seen once. Study-wide results and limits: Most TCR sequences proved rare, with some public TCRs found in many donors. It was only CMV serostatus that was available as immune exposure information. Some segments of the V type, notably TRBV6-2 and TRBV6-3, were excluded as indistinguishable.

With V trimmed by 3 bases and J by 10 bases, 9 bases remained unmatched. This CDR3 has 14 residues. The V gene's germline CDR1 is LNHDA and CDR2 SQIVND (reference sequence). This clone has only one observation. The antigen is not known. V usage is TRBV19 and J usage is TRBJ2-1; 7 bases fit TRBD2. Sequencing was done on a sample of PBMCs. The receptor was derived from a human donor in good health. The DNA for the CDR3 is TGTGCCAGTAGTATGGTGGGGGGGGTGCGAGAGCAGTTCTTC. It encodes CASSMVGGVREQFF.